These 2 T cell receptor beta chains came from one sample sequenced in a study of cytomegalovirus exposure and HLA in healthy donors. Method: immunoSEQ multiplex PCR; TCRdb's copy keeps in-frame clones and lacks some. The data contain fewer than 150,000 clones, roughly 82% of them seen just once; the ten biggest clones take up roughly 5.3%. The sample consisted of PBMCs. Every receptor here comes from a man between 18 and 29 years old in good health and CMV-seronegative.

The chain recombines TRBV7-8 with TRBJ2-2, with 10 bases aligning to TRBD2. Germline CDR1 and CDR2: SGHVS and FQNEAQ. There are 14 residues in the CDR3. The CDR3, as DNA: TGTGCGGGCGGGAGCGGGGGGGCAACCGGGGAGCTGTTTTTT. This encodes CAGGSGGATGELFF.

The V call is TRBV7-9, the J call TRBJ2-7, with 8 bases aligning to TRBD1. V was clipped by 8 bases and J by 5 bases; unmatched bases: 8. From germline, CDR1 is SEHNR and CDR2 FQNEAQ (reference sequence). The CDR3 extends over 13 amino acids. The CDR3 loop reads CASAPPTGDEQYF. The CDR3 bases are TGTGCCAGCGCCCCGCCGACAGGGGACGAGCAGTACTTC.